This passage covers 11 T cell receptor beta chains from one sample sequenced in a study of blood T cell repertoires in COVID-19. The table came from immunoSEQ multiplex PCR; TCRdb's copy has only in-frame clones and leaves some out. Seen here are roughly 34,000 clones, 75% observed once, and the top ten hold roughly 15%. The specimen sequenced was peripheral blood. The receptors were sampled from an elderly man with active or convalescent COVID-19.

The gene calls are TRBV7-2 and TRBJ1-2, with D maybe TRBD1 (6 bases). Germline CDR1 reads SGHTA; CDR2 reads FQGNSA. Trimming removed 3 bases from V and 4 bases from J, with 15 bases in between. The CDR3 totals 15 residues. This CDR3 reads CASSFGQNWGYGYTF. In nucleotides, the CDR3 is TGTGCCAGCAGCTTTGGACAGAACTGGGGCTATGGCTACACCTTC. The complete variable domain, with remaining parts taken from reference TRBV7-2 and TRBJ1-2, reads GAGVSQSPSNKVTEKGKDVELRCDPISGHTALYWYRQSLGQGLEFLIYFQGNSAPDKSGLPSDRFSAERTGGSVSTLTIQRTQQEDSAVYLCASSFGQNWGYGYTFGSGTRLTVV.

J is TRBJ1-6 and V is TRBV5-1, with 7 bases lining up with TRBD1. V lost 4 bases, J lost 7 bases, and 5 bases stayed unmatched. Germline CDR1 SGHRS, CDR2 YFSETQ. The CDR3 is made up of 14 amino acids. The CDR3 DNA reads as TGCGCCAGCAGCGTGAGGGACAGCAATTCACCCCTCCACTTT. Translation gives CASSVRDSNSPLHF.

The chain links TRBV6-5 to TRBJ1-2; TRBD1 aligns across 7 bases. There are 14 residues in the CDR3. Germline assignment: CDR1 MNHEY and CDR2 SVGAGI. V was clipped by 5 bases and J by 6 bases; unmatched bases: 9. CDR3 in amino acids: CASSPRGWIDGYTF. In DNA form, the CDR3 reads TGTGCCAGCAGTCCCAGGGGGTGGATTGATGGCTACACCTTC.

This clone was detected once. The gene calls are TRBV24-1 and TRBJ2-5; D possibly corresponds to TRBD2 (6 bases). Germline V CDR1 and CDR2: KGHDR, SFDVKD. Trimming left V 4 bases short and J 2 bases short, with 13 bases between. This CDR3 contains 15 residues. The CDR3 loop is CATSERDGIQETQYF. The CDR3 coding sequence is TGTGCCACCAGTGAGCGGGACGGTATACAAGAGACCCAGTACTTC.

The chain uses TRBV5-5 and TRBJ1-6; no definite D call. The CDR3 totals 16 residues. CDR1 SGHKS and CDR2 YYEKEE come from the germline V gene (reference sequence). Deletions cut 2 bases from V and 5 bases from J, with 14 bases between. The CDR3 reads CASSFVQSYDNSPLHF. CDR3 nucleotide sequence: TGTGCCAGCAGCTTTGTGCAGTCTTACGATAATTCACCCCTCCACTTT.

The chain joins TRBV27 to TRBJ2-5; TRBD2 might be the D (6 bases). The CDR3 is 19 amino acids. V dropped 2 bases and J dropped 3 bases, with 25 bases sitting between them. The germline V gene has CDR1 MNHEY and CDR2 SMNVEV (reference sequence). This chain's CDR3 is CASSLRASLAGRREETQYF. The DNA of the CDR3 is TGTGCCAGCAGTTTAAGAGCGAGCTTGGCAGGGAGGAGGGAAGAGACCCAGTACTTC.

This clone was observed a few times. CDR3 nucleotide sequence: TGCGCCAGCAGCTTGGAACAGGGGGGGTTCGCGTTCTTC. Translated: CASSLEQGGFAFF. This chain uses TRBV5-1 with TRBJ2-1, with D possibly matching TRBD1 (8 bases). CDR1 and CDR2 from the germline V gene are SGHRS and YFSETQ. With 0 bases removed from V and 15 bases from J, the gap between germline ends came to 16 bases. The CDR3 is 13 residues long.

This chain connects TRBV11-2 to TRBJ1-2; the D gene is possibly TRBD1 (6 bases). V was trimmed by 4 bases and J by 5 bases, leaving 23 bases between them. There are 17 residues in the CDR3. The germline CDR1 and CDR2 sequences are SGHAT and FQNNGV. CDR3 sequence (DNA): TGTGCCAGCAGCTCCCGGGACACAGGGCGGATTCGGTATGGCTACACCTTC. Its translation is CASSSRDTGRIRYGYTF.

The chain links TRBV16 to TRBJ1-1; 7 nucleotides agree with TRBD1. The CDR3 is 15 residues long. The V and J ends lost 0 bases and 0 bases, in that order; junction bases with no gene match: 1. CDR1 KGHSY and CDR2 FQNENV come from the germline V gene. This chain's CDR3 is CASSQSGTVNTEAFF. CDR3 bases: TGTGCCAGCAGCCAATCAGGGACAGTGAACACTGAAGCTTTCTTT.

The rearrangement links TRBV5-4 to TRBJ2-1; a weak D match, TRBD2 (6 bases). V was pared by 0 bases and J by 4 bases, with 14 bases between. Germline-derived CDR1 and CDR2 are SGHNT and YYREEE (reference sequence). CDR3 length equals 16 residues. The CDR3: CASSLAGISGYNEQFF. The CDR3 DNA reads TGTGCCAGCAGCTTGGCCGGGATTAGCGGTTACAATGAGCAGTTCTTC.

The rearrangement links TRBV14 to TRBJ1-1; D is undetermined. CDR3 size: 13 residues. Germline loops: CDR1 SGHDN, CDR2 FVKESK. V was trimmed by 0 bases and J by 3 bases, leaving 5 bases between them. CDR3 bases: TGTGCCAGCAGCCAAGAGGAGGACACTGAAGCTTTCTTT. Translating it yields CASSQEEDTEAFF.